The 27 T cell receptor beta chains reported below all come from one sample, sequenced in a study of shared clonotypes between healthy human individuals. TCRdb keeps only in-frame clones here, not all; method: immunoSEQ multiplex PCR. The sample lists around 2.1 million clones; under 95% were seen once. As defined, naive CD8 cells were CD45RO-negative and positively selected for CCR7, with terminally differentiated effector memory CD45RA+ cells excluded. Sample: naive CD8+ T cells from PBMCs. Every receptor here comes from a young man in good health. Some clones in this sample may be carry-over from other donors' samples.

In its sample, this clone was seen once. This sequence joins TRBV7-9 and TRBJ2-5; tentatively, D is TRBD1 or TRBD2 (5 bases each). Trimming left V 8 bases short and J 4 bases short, with 14 bases between. CDR3 length: 13 amino acids. Per germline, CDR1 SEHNR and CDR2 FQNEAQ (reference sequence). The CDR3 sequence: CASLLMGVETQYF. In DNA form, the CDR3 reads TGTGCCAGCCTCCTTATGGGGGTAGAGACCCAGTACTTC.

This sequence joins TRBV6-1 and TRBJ2-7; tentatively, D is TRBD1 (5 bases). CDR1 and CDR2 from the germline V gene are MNHNS and SASEGT. Trimming took 8 bases from V and 4 from J, leaving 12 bases between them. This CDR3 contains 12 residues. CDR3 protein: CASRSGMYEQYF. The CDR3 nucleotides are TGTGCCAGCCGCTCAGGGATGTACGAGCAGTACTTC.

CDR3 protein: CASSLLAGDADTQYF. CDR3 DNA sequence: TGTGCCAGCAGTTTACTAGCGGGAGACGCAGATACGCAGTATTTT. The chain joins TRBV28 to TRBJ2-3; 10 positions match TRBD2. The trim removed 2 bases at V and 4 bases at J, leaving 3 bases unmatched. Germline CDR1 MDHEN, CDR2 SYDVKM. The CDR3 sequence is 15 residues long.

The chain combines TRBV5-1 with TRBJ2-7, with D unresolved. V gave up 0 bases and J gave up 1 base, with 11 bases separating them. This CDR3 spans 15 amino acids. Per germline, CDR1 SGHRS and CDR2 YFSETQ. CDR3 sequence: CASSLELGLSYEQYF. In DNA form, the CDR3 reads TGCGCCAGCAGCTTGGAGCTAGGCCTATCCTACGAGCAGTACTTC.

The J gene is TRBJ1-5, the V gene TRBV27, with D unresolved. CDR1 is MNHEY, CDR2 SMNVEV, per germline (reference sequence). The CDR3 runs 15 residues. V was shortened by 6 bases and J by 4 bases, with 16 bases between the two germline ends. CDR3 DNA: TGTGCCAGCAGCCTGACACCGGCGCGAAATCAGCCCCAGCATTTT. This gives the protein CASSLTPARNQPQHF.

V usage is TRBV11-1 and J usage is TRBJ2-1; D remains ambiguous. V was shortened by 2 bases and J by 0 bases, with 11 bases between the two germline ends. The CDR3 runs to 16 residues. Per the germline V gene, CDR1 is SGHAT and CDR2 is FQDESV (reference sequence). For the CDR3, the DNA is TGTGCCAGCAGCTTATCTTACCGTACCTCCTACAATGAGCAGTTCTTC. This codes for CASSLSYRTSYNEQFF.

This clone has a single count. The V call is TRBV7-9, the J call TRBJ2-1; 9 bases line up with TRBD2. This CDR3 spans 15 amino acids. The V and J ends lost 5 bases and 5 bases, in that order; junction bases with no gene match: 7. Germline values: CDR1 SEHNR, CDR2 FQNEAQ (reference sequence). CDR3 sequence: CASSQRRTSDNEQFF. DNA of the CDR3: TGTGCCAGCAGCCAACGGCGGACTAGCGACAATGAGCAGTTCTTC.

The chain employs TRBV7-2 and TRBJ2-2; D may be TRBD2 (6 bases). The V gene's germline CDR1 is SGHTA and CDR2 FQGNSA. The CDR3 length is 11 residues. Deletions cut 6 bases from V and 9 bases from J, with 8 bases between. Here the CDR3 reads CASSGGRELFF. CDR3 nucleotide sequence: TGTGCCAGCAGTGGGGGGAGGGAGCTGTTTTTT. The full variable domain, with the rest looked up from reference TRBV7-2 and TRBJ2-2, is GAGVSQSPSNKVTEKGKDVELRCDPISGHTALYWYRQSLGQGLEFLIYFQGNSAPDKSGLPSDRFSAERTGGSVSTLTIQRTQQEDSAVYLCASSGGRELFFGEGSRLTVL.

The rearrangement links TRBV19 to TRBJ2-1; D perhaps matches TRBD2 (5 bases). From germline, CDR1 is LNHDA and CDR2 SQIVND (reference sequence). This CDR3 comprises 15 residues. V was trimmed by 4 bases and J by 1 base, leaving 11 bases between them. In nucleotides, the CDR3 is TGTGCCAGTAGTAAGAGCCGGGGATCCTACAATGAGCAGTTCTTC. Protein sequence: CASSKSRGSYNEQFF.

Comment on this clone: Other DNA sequences of this sample code for an identical CDR3. The chain carries TRBV10-3 and TRBJ2-7; 7 bases are shared with TRBD1. The CDR3 covers 14 residues. Germline CDR1 is ENHRY and CDR2 is SYGVKD. The V gene end was trimmed by 0 bases and the J gene end by 4 bases; junction bases not matched to a gene: 3. The DNA of the CDR3 is TGTGCCATCAGTGAGTCTTTACAGGGGTACGAGCAGTACTTC. It codes for CAISESLQGYEQYF.

Comments on this clone: This CDR3 fails to terminate in the conserved phenylalanine or tryptophan, so it likely reflects a read error. It is unclear where the CDR3 begins or ends on the DNA, so no DNA is shown, and the CDR3 is as TCRdb lists it. The chain employs TRBV5-6 and TRBJ2-7; the DNA was not used to check the table's D call, TRBD2. Ends included, the CDR3 has 11 residues. CDR1 is SGHDT and CDR2 is YYEEEE in the germline V gene. The CDR3 spells CASSLGSGRPP.

The chain uses TRBV5-1 and TRBJ1-1; D uncertain. This CDR3 comprises 17 residues. Trimming removed 1 base from V and 2 bases from J, with 18 bases in between. The germline CDR1 and CDR2 sequences are SGHRS and YFSETQ. CDR3 sequence reads: CASSLLPGVGVNTEAFF. The CDR3 bases are TGCGCCAGCAGCTTGCTACCCGGTGTGGGCGTAAACACTGAAGCTTTCTTT.

The chain recombines TRBV7-8 with TRBJ2-5; D is undetermined. Trimming stripped 5 bases from V and 1 base from J, with 11 bases between. This CDR3 contains 14 residues. Germline-derived CDR1 and CDR2 are SGHVS and FQNEAQ. CDR3 bases: TGTGCCAGCAGCAGTAGGGATAGCCAAGAGACCCAGTACTTC. Its protein product is CASSSRDSQETQYF.

This chain connects TRBV2 to TRBJ1-2; D is possibly TRBD1 (6 bases). CDR1 is SNHLY and CDR2 is FYNNEI in the germline V gene. The CDR3 sequence is 14 residues long. The V end was cut by 1 base, the J end by 2 bases, with 8 bases between. CDR3 sequence: CASSEEQGNYGYTF. The CDR3, as DNA: TGTGCCAGCAGTGAAGAGCAGGGGAACTATGGCTACACCTTC.

In this sample, this clone turned up a few times. The rearrangement joins TRBV28 to TRBJ1-2; unclear D gene. The V gene lost 5 bases and the J gene lost 10 bases, with 8 bases spanning the gap. The V gene's germline CDR1 is MDHEN and CDR2 SYDVKM. The CDR3 runs 10 residues. This CDR3 is CASSTRYYTF. Written as DNA, the CDR3 is TGTGCCAGCAGTACCCGCTACTACACCTTC.

The chain employs TRBV11-2 and TRBJ2-3; unclear D gene. V lost 1 base and J lost 0, with 8 bases in between. The length of the CDR3 is 15 residues. Per germline, CDR1 SGHAT and CDR2 FQNNGV. CDR3 DNA: TGTGCCAGCAGCTTAGGGCCACGAAGCACAGATACGCAGTATTTT. Its translation: CASSLGPRSTDTQYF.

The gene calls are TRBV6-5 and TRBJ2-7; D remains ambiguous. Germline CDR1 reads MNHEY; CDR2 reads SVGAGI. The V and J ends lost 0 bases and 6 bases respectively, with 3 bases between them. The CDR3 has 11 amino acids. The CDR3: CASSYSLEQYF. In nucleotides, the CDR3 is TGTGCCAGCAGTTACTCGCTCGAGCAGTACTTC.

This chain uses TRBV7-2 with TRBJ2-3; no reliable D call. The CDR3 is 13 residues long. Germline V gene sequence: CDR1 SGHTA, CDR2 FQGNSA. V lost 5 bases to trimming and J lost 2 bases, with 8 bases between them. The CDR3 is CASSPGPTDTQYF. The CDR3 DNA sequence: TGTGCCAGCAGCCCCGGACCCACAGATACGCAGTATTTT.

The V call is TRBV9, the J call TRBJ2-1, with D perhaps matching TRBD2 (7 bases). There are 14 residues in the CDR3. CDR1 SGDLS and CDR2 YYNGEE come from the germline V gene. Trimming left V 1 base short and J 6 bases short, with 11 bases between. The CDR3 DNA sequence: TGTGCCAGCAGCGTATACGGGGGGCGCAATGAGCAGTTCTTC. Its translation is CASSVYGGRNEQFF.

This chain connects TRBV2 to TRBJ2-1; D is uncertain. CDR3 length: 15 residues. V was shortened by 3 bases and J by 1 base, with 10 bases between the two germline ends. The germline V gene has CDR1 SNHLY and CDR2 FYNNEI. CDR3: CASSDLRRSYNEQFF. The CDR3 DNA reads as TGTGCCAGCAGTGACCTGCGGCGGTCCTACAATGAGCAGTTCTTC.

The chain has TRBV25-1 and TRBJ2-5; D not certain. Trimming stripped 3 bases from V and 4 bases from J, with 12 bases between. This CDR3 region has 14 residues. Per germline, CDR1 MGHDK and CDR2 SYGVNS. Here the CDR3 reads CASSDSWVGETQYF. CDR3 in DNA: TGTGCCAGCAGTGATTCTTGGGTAGGAGAGACCCAGTACTTC.

The rearrangement links TRBV19 to TRBJ2-1, with a tentative D call TRBD2 (6 bases). Germline V gene data show CDR1 as LNHDA and CDR2 as SQIVND (reference sequence). The CDR3 sequence is 12 residues long. Trimming left V 10 bases short and J 7 bases short, with 14 bases between. CDR3 residues: CATLGGINEQFF. In DNA form, the CDR3 reads TGTGCCACCCTGGGGGGTATTAATGAGCAGTTCTTC.

The chain is built from TRBV19 and TRBJ2-7; 7 bases align to TRBD1. The CDR3 extends over 15 amino acids. V lost 6 bases to trimming and J lost 0 bases; unmatched junction nucleotides: 8. Germline CDR1 and CDR2: LNHDA and SQIVND (reference sequence). The CDR3 DNA reads as TGTGCCAGTAGCACGGGACAGTCCTTCTCCTACGAGCAGTACTTC. Translated: CASSTGQSFSYEQYF.

The rearrangement uses TRBV7-9 and TRBJ1-2, with TRBD1 identical over 9 bases. This CDR3 is built from 16 residues. With 5 bases clipped from V and 6 bases from J, the junction kept 13 bases outside the gene matches. Germline CDR1 SEHNR, CDR2 FQNEAQ (reference sequence). The CDR3 protein is CASSRGTGNSPHGYTF. In DNA, the CDR3 is TGTGCCAGCAGCAGGGGGACAGGGAACTCGCCTCATGGCTACACCTTC.

About this clone: Other DNA sequences of this sample code for an identical CDR3. The chain is built from TRBV27 and TRBJ1-2; TRBD1 agrees at 8 bases. The CDR3 consists of 14 residues. Germline trimming cut 6 bases from V and 7 bases from J; bases unmatched to any gene: 10. From germline, CDR1 is MNHEY and CDR2 SMNVEV (reference sequence). The CDR3 coding sequence is TGTGCCAGCAGCCCAGGACAGGGCTTCGGTGGCTACACCTTC. Its protein product is CASSPGQGFGGYTF.

This clone has a single count. This rearrangement joins TRBV11-3 to TRBJ2-7; 7 nucleotides line up with TRBD1. Germline values: CDR1 SGHNT, CDR2 YENEEA. V lost 5 bases to trimming and J lost 5 bases; unmatched junction nucleotides: 9. CDR3 length: 14 amino acids. The CDR3 spells CASSPRQGIHEQYF. The CDR3 DNA sequence: TGTGCCAGCAGCCCACGACAGGGTATCCACGAGCAGTACTTC.

With regard to this clone: This CDR3 is also generated by other DNA sequences in the sample. The chain is built from TRBV4-2 and TRBJ2-7; possible D gene TRBD1, 6 bases. Per the germline V gene, CDR1 is LGHNA and CDR2 is YNFKEQ. Trimming removed 1 base at V and 2 bases at J, with 9 bases between. The CDR3 has 14 amino acids. This CDR3 reads CASSQVAGAYEQYF. The CDR3 coding sequence is TGTGCCAGCAGCCAAGTCGCAGGGGCCTACGAGCAGTACTTC.